These T cell receptor beta chains were read from a single sample in a study of T cells after yellow fever vaccination. MiXCR was run by TCRdb on the 5' RACE reads, yielding one entry per CDR3 protein. The profile shows about 260,000 distinct CDR3 sequences, approximately 13% of them singletons. Sequencing used CD4+ T cells sorted from PBMCs, obtained 45 days after the yellow fever booster vaccination. Receptors were obtained from a man in his thirties or forties who received the YFV17D yellow fever vaccine. Each CDR3 is given with its conserved first and last residue.

j_gene	v_gene	CDR3aa
TRBJ2-3	TRBV28	CASSLSGGRSDTQYF
TRBJ1-4	TRBV29-1	CSVSTATNEKLFF
TRBJ1-2	TRBV20-1	CSATGTGGLGYTF
TRBJ2-1	TRBV5-6	CASSLRLLAGVDEQFF
TRBJ2-1	TRBV5-1	CASSATTSGLYNEQFF
TRBJ2-3	TRBV4-3	CASSGEGRGDTQYF
TRBJ2-1	TRBV20-1	CSARDPGGRRSSYNEQFF
TRBJ2-1	TRBV20-1	CSAPSGSRNEQFF
TRBJ2-2	TRBV4-3	CASSQDWTVANTGELFF
TRBJ2-1	TRBV10-3	CAMGGGWNEQFF
TRBJ2-6	TRBV5-1	CASSLEGTGANVLTF
TRBJ2-1	TRBV4-1	CASSQARGRGMDEQFF
TRBJ2-1	TRBV3-1	CASSHLQGGVYNEQFF
TRBJ2-7	TRBV23-1	CASSQSWGPSGTSSYEQYF
TRBJ2-7	TRBV29-1	CSVGWGTYEQYF
TRBJ2-5	TRBV20-1	CSAIAVKETQYF
TRBJ1-1	TRBV6-5	CASSYSEGNTEAFF
TRBJ2-1	TRBV20-1	CSATDRGLNEQFF
TRBJ1-2	TRBV6-5	CASSSIRGSGYTF
TRBJ2-7	TRBV7-2	CASSFFDRNYEQYF
TRBJ2-3	TRBV27	CASSGRGGWTDTQYF
TRBJ2-1	TRBV5-1	CASSQPPPSQPSSYNEQFF
TRBJ1-1	TRBV7-9	CASSDKVDRLNTEAFF
TRBJ2-2	TRBV6-5	CASSGPGLVAGELFF
TRBJ1-1	TRBV25-1	CASSSPGGLNTEAFF
TRBJ2-1	TRBV3-1	CASLDGTSDNEQFF
TRBJ2-7	TRBV12-3/TRBV12-4	CASSLAVTAYEQYF
TRBJ1-2	TRBV5-1	CASREPSTGGGYTF
TRBJ2-3	TRBV12-3/TRBV12-4	CASSSALETKKGTDTQYF
TRBJ2-3	TRBV20-1	CSARQNAASTDTQYF
TRBJ2-2	TRBV7-9	CASPSLQENTGELFF
TRBJ2-2	TRBV6-1	CASSRSGSDTGELFF
TRBJ2-7	TRBV29-1	CSVKSSGRGTYEQYF
TRBJ2-1	TRBV2	CASSRQGPYNEQFF
TRBJ2-7	TRBV7-8	CASSASGGQYF
TRBJ2-7	TRBV10-3	CAIEDRENYEQYF
TRBJ2-3	TRBV5-1	CASRLASPRIDTQYF
TRBJ1-5	TRBV5-8	CASSPRVPPTRPQHF
TRBJ2-1	TRBV7-2	CASTPGTANEQFF
TRBJ2-7	TRBV21-1	CASRTRGSEYF
TRBJ1-2	TRBV27	CASSLPGGGYTF
TRBJ2-1	TRBV24-1	CATSDGGGMITKNEQFF
TRBJ2-5	TRBV20-1	CSAPEPMRETQYF
TRBJ2-2	TRBV7-6	CASSLGQTTGELFF
TRBJ2-7	TRBV7-3	CASSHGEGEQYF
TRBJ2-1	TRBV5-1	CASSTQDSPYNEQFF
TRBJ2-7	TRBV4-2	CASSPFLAGLTYEQYF
TRBJ1-1	TRBV5-1	CASSSPRVGRRDTEAFF
TRBJ2-3	TRBV10-2	CASRIRLFTDTQYF
TRBJ2-1	TRBV20-1	CSARVGDRGYEQFF
TRBJ2-7	TRBV12-3/TRBV12-4	CASRQGAGYREQYF
TRBJ2-3	TRBV6-2/TRBV6-3	CASSYWQSDGQYF
TRBJ2-5	TRBV12-5	CASGLFNVATRDGQETQYF
TRBJ2-2	TRBV7-2	CASSRTGVGELFF